This T cell receptor beta chain is from a study of blood T cell repertoires in COVID-19. Study-wide context: Acute and convalescent COVID-19 specimens originated in the United States, Italy and Spain. PBMCs, B-cell-depleted T cells, or T cells were the source of the cDNA or gDNA that made up the material.

As originally analysed: Amplified reference gene primers provided the basis for estimating nucleated cell counts. Sequenced by immunoSEQ multiplex PCR; TCRdb stores in-frame clones only, minus some. The V and J calls and clone size are taken from that table; D and trimming were inferred from the DNA. The sample yields 150,000 to 200,000 clones, approximately 86% seen once. The V and J ends lost 8 bases and 7 bases, in that order; junction bases with no gene match: 5. The length of the CDR3 is 13 residues. This clonotype was obtained from a man between 18 and 29 years old with acute or convalescent COVID-19. The sample consisted of peripheral blood. The chain combines TRBV12-3 or TRBV12-4 with TRBJ1-2, with 12 bases matching TRBD1. The CDR3 region has the DNA TGTGCCAGCCGGGGACAGGGGGCTCTTGGCTACACCTTC. Translating gives CASRGQGALGYTF.